This T cell receptor beta chain was identified during a study of cytomegalovirus exposure and HLA in healthy donors. PCR used 60 Vbeta primers and 13 Jbeta primers. The assay was immunoSEQ multiplex PCR, and TCRdb's table has in-frame clones only and misses some. The top ten hold around 3.5% of the sample, which has roughly 160,000 clones, around 77% seen once. Germline CDR1 reads MNHEY; CDR2 reads SMNVEV (reference sequence). The CDR3 length is 17 residues. The sample holds one count of this clone. The junction does not match germline at one end; this may be a read error. Specimen: PBMCs. The clonotype originates from a man younger than 45 in good health and CMV-seropositive. J is TRBJ2-3 and V is TRBV27; 9 bases align to TRBD2. CDR3 amino acids: CASSLLIAGGLADTQYF. The DNA for the CDR3 is TGTGCTAGCAGTCTCCTTATCGCGGGGGGGCTGGCAGATACGCAGTATTTT.